Shown below are 29 T cell receptor beta chains from a single sample sequenced in a study of control samples from healthy donors and cancer patients. Libraries were prepared by immunoSEQ multiplex PCR; TCRdb keeps only in-frame clonotypes and omits some of them. Of 40,000 to 55,000 clones in the sample, just over 70% were seen once. Material: formalin-fixed, paraffin-embedded tissue. The source is a male donor with melanoma.

The V gene is TRBV5-1, the J gene TRBJ2-2; the D is unclear. Germline loops: CDR1 SGHRS, CDR2 YFSETQ. The CDR3 length is 15 residues. Between the trimmed V and J ends, which lost 1 base and 0 bases, there was a span of 7 bases. CDR3 sequence: CASSLIQTNTGELFF. CDR3 DNA sequence: TGCGCCAGCAGCTTGATACAGACGAACACCGGGGAGCTGTTTTTT. The full variable domain, its missing parts supplied by reference TRBV5-1 and TRBJ2-2, is KAGVTQTPRYLIKTRGQQVTLSCSPISGHRSVSWYQQTPGQGLQFLFEYFSETQRNKGNFPGRFSGRQFSNSRSEMNVSTLELGDSALYLCASSLIQTNTGELFFGEGSRLTVL.

The CDR3 DNA follows: TGTGCCAGTAGAGGCAGGTACAACGAGCAGTACTTC. Encoded protein: CASRGRYNEQYF. The chain is built from TRBV19 and TRBJ2-7; D is unresolved. Germline CDR1 LNHDA, CDR2 SQIVND (reference sequence). The CDR3 extends over 12 amino acids. Trimming cost V 6 bases and J 5 bases, with 11 bases left between them.

This clone was seen a handful of times. The sample contains more than one DNA sequence encoding this CDR3. This chain uses TRBV4-2 with TRBJ2-3; 13 positions match TRBD2. CDR1 is LGHNA and CDR2 is YNFKEQ in the germline V gene. This CDR3 contains 17 residues. J lost 2 bases, V lost 0 bases, and 2 bases had no gene match. In DNA, the CDR3 is TGTGCCAGCAGCCAAGAACTAGCGGGAGGGAACACAGATACGCAGTATTTT. As protein: CASSQELAGGNTDTQYF.

CDR3 DNA: TGTGCCAGCAGGGGAACAGGGGGCGGATTAGGCTACACCTTC. This gives the protein CASRGTGGGLGYTF. The rearrangement joins TRBV6-5 to TRBJ1-2; 9 nucleotides line up with TRBD1. The CDR3 loop spans 14 amino acids. V shed 6 bases, J shed 8 bases, and the junction held 10 bases outside the gene matches. Per germline, CDR1 MNHEY and CDR2 SVGAGI.

The chain links TRBV6-5 to TRBJ2-7, with D perhaps TRBD1 or TRBD2 (5 bases each). V dropped 2 bases and J dropped 2 bases, with 7 bases sitting between them. Per the germline V gene, CDR1 is MNHEY and CDR2 is SVGAGI. CDR3 length: 13 residues. In DNA, the CDR3 is TGTGCCAGCAGTTACGGGGGAACCTACGAGCAGTACTTC. The encoded protein is CASSYGGTYEQYF.

The rearrangement uses TRBV2 and TRBJ2-4; D call uncertain. The length of the CDR3 is 15 residues. From germline, CDR1 is SNHLY and CDR2 FYNNEI. The V end lost 7 bases, the J end lost 0 bases, and 13 bases lay between the germline ends. This CDR3 is CASKTDVLAKNIQYF. The CDR3 region has the DNA TGTGCCAGCAAGACGGACGTACTAGCCAAAAACATTCAGTACTTC.

The rearrangement uses TRBV19 and TRBJ1-1; no clear D. Per the germline V gene, CDR1 is LNHDA and CDR2 is SQIVND (reference sequence). Trimming took 7 bases from V and 1 from J, leaving 13 bases between them. This CDR3 spans 14 amino acids. The CDR3 region is CASTQWGANTEAFF. The CDR3 nucleotides are TGTGCCAGTACCCAATGGGGAGCGAACACTGAAGCTTTCTTT. The whole variable domain, filled in from reference TRBV19 and TRBJ1-1, reads DGGITQSPKYLFRKEGQNVTLSCEQNLNHDAMYWYRQDPGQGLRLIYYSQIVNDFQKGDIAEGYSVSREKKESFPLTVTSAQKNPTAFYLCASTQWGANTEAFFGQGTRLTVV.

The V gene is TRBV7-9, the J gene TRBJ1-4; perhaps TRBD1 as D (6 bases). V dropped 2 bases and J dropped 0 bases, with 13 bases sitting between them. CDR1 and CDR2 (germline): SEHNR, FQNEAQ (reference sequence). The CDR3 spans 17 residues. CDR3 sequence (DNA): TGTGCCAGCAGCTTAAGGCAGGGGTATGCAACTAATGAAAAACTGTTTTTT. As protein: CASSLRQGYATNEKLFF.

CDR3 loop: CASSSGGSQETQYF. DNA of the CDR3: TGTGCCAGCAGTTCCGGCGGGTCCCAAGAGACCCAGTACTTC. The chain links TRBV5-4 to TRBJ2-5; D is possibly TRBD2 (5 bases). There are 14 residues in the CDR3. The V and J ends lost 5 bases and 1 base respectively, with 12 bases between them. Germline CDR1 and CDR2: SGHNT and YYREEE (reference sequence).

This sequence joins TRBV27 and TRBJ2-3, with 10 positions matching TRBD2. Trimming removed 0 bases from V and 2 bases from J; junction bases left unmatched: 5. CDR1 and CDR2 from the germline V gene are MNHEY and SMNVEV (reference sequence). The CDR3 is made up of 17 amino acids. CDR3 sequence (DNA): TGTGCCAGCAGTTTATCCTATACTAGCGGGATCACAGATACGCAGTATTTT. Translating gives CASSLSYTSGITDTQYF.

The CDR3 sequence is CASSSTSYEQYF. The DNA for the CDR3 is TGTGCCAGCAGCTCCACTTCCTACGAGCAGTACTTC. The chain combines TRBV7-2 with TRBJ2-7; D gene ambiguous. Per germline, CDR1 SGHTA and CDR2 FQGNSA. Trimming left V 4 bases short and J 1 base short, with 5 bases between. The CDR3 consists of 12 residues.

This clone has just one count. The V call is TRBV9, the J call TRBJ2-1; D ambiguous. The V gene lost 0 bases and the J gene lost 4 bases, with 8 bases spanning the gap. Germline CDR1 is SGDLS and CDR2 is YYNGEE. CDR3 size: 14 residues. The CDR3 is CASSVDADYNEQFF. The CDR3 DNA reads TGTGCCAGCAGCGTAGACGCAGATTACAATGAGCAGTTCTTC.

The chain combines TRBV28 with TRBJ1-1; the D is unclear. Germline CDR1 reads MDHEN; CDR2 reads SYDVKM. The CDR3 is 14 residues long. V was clipped by 4 bases and J by 1 base, with 10 bases between them. The CDR3 loop is CASSSLGQNTEAFF. The CDR3 coding sequence is TGTGCCAGCAGTTCTCTCGGGCAGAACACTGAAGCTTTCTTT.

Comment on this clone: A clone one base away is much larger, so this may be a read error. The chain has TRBV19 and TRBJ2-1, with 8 positions matching TRBD2. Looked up from germline, CDR1 is LNHDA and CDR2 is SQIVND (reference sequence). Losses at the gene ends were 8 bases for V and 0 bases for J; bases not matched to a gene: 9. CDR3 length: 16 amino acids. DNA for the CDR3: TGTGCCAGTCGCTTCCCCCTAGCGGGCTCCTACAATGAGCAGTTCTTC. Amino acids: CASRFPLAGSYNEQFF.

The V call is TRBV3-1 (or the pseudogene TRBV3-2), the J call TRBJ2-5; 9 positions match TRBD1. Germline V gene sequence: CDR1 LGHDT, CDR2 YNNKEL (reference sequence). The CDR3 loop spans 18 amino acids. Losses at the gene ends were 1 base for V and 2 bases for J; bases not matched to a gene: 11. The CDR3 nucleotides read TGTGCCAGCAGCCAAGGGGGCGTAGGACAGGGGACTCAAGAGACCCAGTACTTC. This codes for CASSQGGVGQGTQETQYF.

This clone was seen ten or more times. The chain links TRBV28 to TRBJ2-7; D gene ambiguous. The CDR3 is 13 amino acids. Germline lookup yields CDR1 MDHEN and CDR2 SYDVKM. Trimming left V 2 bases short and J 5 bases short, with 10 bases between. The CDR3 region has the DNA TGTGCCAGCAGTTTAATTGTCCAACACGAGCAGTACTTC. Its protein is CASSLIVQHEQYF.

V gene TRBV19 combines with J gene TRBJ2-7; weak D call: TRBD1 (6 bases). With 6 bases removed from V and 4 bases from J, the gap between germline ends came to 10 bases. The CDR3 is 12 residues long. Germline assignment: CDR1 LNHDA and CDR2 SQIVND (reference sequence). In DNA form, the CDR3 reads TGTGCCAGTAGGGGACAACCTTACGAGCAGTACTTC. It yields the protein CASRGQPYEQYF.

The chain employs TRBV7-8 and TRBJ2-7, with D perhaps TRBD1 (6 bases). CDR3 length: 14 residues. V was cut by 0 bases and J by 5 bases, with 11 bases left in between. Germline V gene sequence: CDR1 SGHVS, CDR2 FQNEAQ. CDR3 bases: TGTGCCAGCAGCTTAGCTCCAGGGGTCCACGAGCAGTACTTC. It codes for CASSLAPGVHEQYF. Drawing the rest from reference TRBV7-8 and TRBJ2-7, the complete variable domain is GAGVSQSPRYKVAKRGQDVALRCDPISGHVSLFWYQQALGQGPEFLTYFQNEAQLDKSGLPSDRFFAERPEGSVSTLKIQRTQQEDSAVYLCASSLAPGVHEQYFGPGTRLTVT.

The chain joins TRBV24-1 to TRBJ2-1, with D hard to call. Germline loops: CDR1 KGHDR, CDR2 SFDVKD. This CDR3 contains 14 residues. The germline V and J ends were trimmed by 7 bases and 0 bases, with 9 bases remaining between them. The DNA for the CDR3 is TGTGCCACCAGCGGATCTAGCTCCTACAATGAGCAGTTCTTC. This codes for CATSGSSSYNEQFF.

The genes are TRBV19 and TRBJ2-7, with TRBD2 matching 7 bases. J was trimmed by 6 bases and V by 3 bases; bases with no gene match: 5. This CDR3 comprises 13 residues. From germline, CDR1 is LNHDA and CDR2 SQIVND (reference sequence). CDR3 in DNA: TGTGCCAGTAGTATGGGGAGGGCCGGCGAGCAGTACTTC. As protein: CASSMGRAGEQYF. Full variable domain (rest looked up from reference TRBV19 and TRBJ2-7): DGGITQSPKYLFRKEGQNVTLSCEQNLNHDAMYWYRQDPGQGLRLIYYSQIVNDFQKGDIAEGYSVSREKKESFPLTVTSAQKNPTAFYLCASSMGRAGEQYFGPGTRLTVT.

This chain connects TRBV19 to TRBJ2-3; TRBD2 is a possible D gene (6 bases). CDR3 length: 14 amino acids. In germline, CDR1 is LNHDA, CDR2 SQIVND (reference sequence). The ends were cut back, 7 bases at V and 5 bases at J, with 16 bases in the middle. The CDR3 DNA follows: TGTGCCAGTAAAGTTGGCGGGAACAGAGATACGCAGTATTTT. It yields the protein CASKVGGNRDTQYF.

The rearrangement links TRBV10-3 to TRBJ2-7; no clear D gene. The germline gives CDR1 ENHRY, CDR2 SYGVKD. This CDR3 contains 11 residues. Trimming took 8 bases from V and 6 from J, leaving 11 bases between them. This CDR3 is CAIGRVGEQYF. The DNA of the CDR3 is TGTGCCATCGGAAGGGTGGGCGAGCAGTACTTC.

Note on this clone: The sample contains more than one DNA sequence encoding this CDR3. This CDR3 is CASSEPDRGLTYEQYF. The DNA of the CDR3 is TGCGCCAGCAGTGAGCCGGACAGGGGGCTCACCTACGAGCAGTACTTC. This rearrangement joins TRBV10-2 to TRBJ2-7, with 11 bases identical to TRBD1. From germline, CDR1 is WSHSY and CDR2 SAAADI. Trimming at V came to 2 bases and at J to 2 bases, leaving 5 bases not matched to a gene. This CDR3 comprises 16 residues.

This clone was detected once. V and J are TRBV6-5 and TRBJ1-1; TRBD1 might be the D (6 bases). This CDR3 comprises 12 residues. Between the trimmed V and J ends, which lost 6 bases and 4 bases, there was a span of 9 bases. The germline CDR1 and CDR2 sequences are MNHEY and SVGAGI. CDR3 amino acids: CASSSRGTEAFF. The CDR3 DNA sequence: TGTGCCAGCAGCAGCAGGGGCACTGAAGCTTTCTTT.

This clone was seen a few times. The J gene is TRBJ2-7, the V gene TRBV3-1 (or the pseudogene TRBV3-2); either TRBD1 or TRBD2 may supply D (5 bases each). Per the germline V gene, CDR1 is LGHDT and CDR2 is YNNKEL (reference sequence). This CDR3 comprises 13 residues. Trimming removed 1 base at V and 6 bases at J, with 10 bases between. CDR3 residues: CASSQGGFAEQYF. CDR3 sequence (DNA): TGTGCCAGCAGCCAAGGGGGGTTTGCCGAGCAGTACTTC.

The gene calls are TRBV7-3 and TRBJ2-5, with D possibly matching TRBD2 (5 bases). The CDR3 covers 15 residues. V was clipped by 5 bases and J by 5 bases, with 18 bases between them. Germline CDR1 reads SGHTA; CDR2 reads FQGTGA. CDR3 sequence (DNA): TGTGCCAGCAGCCTCGACCTGACTACTAGGGAGACCCAGTACTTC. This sequence encodes CASSLDLTTRETQYF.

This clone has just one count. The CDR3 sequence is CASSPSGGPLSRLNNEQFF. Written as DNA, the CDR3 is TGTGCCAGCAGCCCTAGCGGCGGCCCCTTGTCACGACTTAACAATGAGCAGTTCTTC. The chain is built from TRBV14 and TRBJ2-1; the match to TRBD2 covers 7 bases. Germline V gene lookup returns CDR1 SGHDN and CDR2 FVKESK. This CDR3 has 19 residues. J lost 5 bases, V lost 4 bases, and 20 bases had no gene match. The full variable domain, completed using reference TRBV14 and TRBJ2-1, is EAGVTQFPSHSVIEKGQTVTLRCDPISGHDNLYWYRRVMGKEIKFLLHFVKESKQDESGMPNNRFLAERTGGTYSTLKVQPAELEDSGVYFCASSPSGGPLSRLNNEQFFGPGTRLTVL.

This chain uses TRBV30 with TRBJ1-4; tentative D call: TRBD1 (6 bases). The CDR3 runs to 14 residues. CDR1 and CDR2 (germline): GTSNPN, SVGIG (reference sequence). The V and J ends lost 2 bases and 7 bases respectively, with 14 bases between them. This chain's CDR3 is CAWSHLQGAEKLFF. For the CDR3, the DNA is TGTGCCTGGAGTCACCTACAGGGCGCTGAAAAACTGTTTTTT.

This clone was detected only once. The CDR3 region has the DNA TGTGCCAGCAGCAAAGATGGCGGGAGACAGGGACGATCGGGGGGCACCGGGGAGCTGTTTTTT. This translates into CASSKDGGRQGRSGGTGELFF. The chain has TRBV21-1 and TRBJ2-2. TRBV21-1 is a pseudogene segment. The CDR3 totals 21 residues.